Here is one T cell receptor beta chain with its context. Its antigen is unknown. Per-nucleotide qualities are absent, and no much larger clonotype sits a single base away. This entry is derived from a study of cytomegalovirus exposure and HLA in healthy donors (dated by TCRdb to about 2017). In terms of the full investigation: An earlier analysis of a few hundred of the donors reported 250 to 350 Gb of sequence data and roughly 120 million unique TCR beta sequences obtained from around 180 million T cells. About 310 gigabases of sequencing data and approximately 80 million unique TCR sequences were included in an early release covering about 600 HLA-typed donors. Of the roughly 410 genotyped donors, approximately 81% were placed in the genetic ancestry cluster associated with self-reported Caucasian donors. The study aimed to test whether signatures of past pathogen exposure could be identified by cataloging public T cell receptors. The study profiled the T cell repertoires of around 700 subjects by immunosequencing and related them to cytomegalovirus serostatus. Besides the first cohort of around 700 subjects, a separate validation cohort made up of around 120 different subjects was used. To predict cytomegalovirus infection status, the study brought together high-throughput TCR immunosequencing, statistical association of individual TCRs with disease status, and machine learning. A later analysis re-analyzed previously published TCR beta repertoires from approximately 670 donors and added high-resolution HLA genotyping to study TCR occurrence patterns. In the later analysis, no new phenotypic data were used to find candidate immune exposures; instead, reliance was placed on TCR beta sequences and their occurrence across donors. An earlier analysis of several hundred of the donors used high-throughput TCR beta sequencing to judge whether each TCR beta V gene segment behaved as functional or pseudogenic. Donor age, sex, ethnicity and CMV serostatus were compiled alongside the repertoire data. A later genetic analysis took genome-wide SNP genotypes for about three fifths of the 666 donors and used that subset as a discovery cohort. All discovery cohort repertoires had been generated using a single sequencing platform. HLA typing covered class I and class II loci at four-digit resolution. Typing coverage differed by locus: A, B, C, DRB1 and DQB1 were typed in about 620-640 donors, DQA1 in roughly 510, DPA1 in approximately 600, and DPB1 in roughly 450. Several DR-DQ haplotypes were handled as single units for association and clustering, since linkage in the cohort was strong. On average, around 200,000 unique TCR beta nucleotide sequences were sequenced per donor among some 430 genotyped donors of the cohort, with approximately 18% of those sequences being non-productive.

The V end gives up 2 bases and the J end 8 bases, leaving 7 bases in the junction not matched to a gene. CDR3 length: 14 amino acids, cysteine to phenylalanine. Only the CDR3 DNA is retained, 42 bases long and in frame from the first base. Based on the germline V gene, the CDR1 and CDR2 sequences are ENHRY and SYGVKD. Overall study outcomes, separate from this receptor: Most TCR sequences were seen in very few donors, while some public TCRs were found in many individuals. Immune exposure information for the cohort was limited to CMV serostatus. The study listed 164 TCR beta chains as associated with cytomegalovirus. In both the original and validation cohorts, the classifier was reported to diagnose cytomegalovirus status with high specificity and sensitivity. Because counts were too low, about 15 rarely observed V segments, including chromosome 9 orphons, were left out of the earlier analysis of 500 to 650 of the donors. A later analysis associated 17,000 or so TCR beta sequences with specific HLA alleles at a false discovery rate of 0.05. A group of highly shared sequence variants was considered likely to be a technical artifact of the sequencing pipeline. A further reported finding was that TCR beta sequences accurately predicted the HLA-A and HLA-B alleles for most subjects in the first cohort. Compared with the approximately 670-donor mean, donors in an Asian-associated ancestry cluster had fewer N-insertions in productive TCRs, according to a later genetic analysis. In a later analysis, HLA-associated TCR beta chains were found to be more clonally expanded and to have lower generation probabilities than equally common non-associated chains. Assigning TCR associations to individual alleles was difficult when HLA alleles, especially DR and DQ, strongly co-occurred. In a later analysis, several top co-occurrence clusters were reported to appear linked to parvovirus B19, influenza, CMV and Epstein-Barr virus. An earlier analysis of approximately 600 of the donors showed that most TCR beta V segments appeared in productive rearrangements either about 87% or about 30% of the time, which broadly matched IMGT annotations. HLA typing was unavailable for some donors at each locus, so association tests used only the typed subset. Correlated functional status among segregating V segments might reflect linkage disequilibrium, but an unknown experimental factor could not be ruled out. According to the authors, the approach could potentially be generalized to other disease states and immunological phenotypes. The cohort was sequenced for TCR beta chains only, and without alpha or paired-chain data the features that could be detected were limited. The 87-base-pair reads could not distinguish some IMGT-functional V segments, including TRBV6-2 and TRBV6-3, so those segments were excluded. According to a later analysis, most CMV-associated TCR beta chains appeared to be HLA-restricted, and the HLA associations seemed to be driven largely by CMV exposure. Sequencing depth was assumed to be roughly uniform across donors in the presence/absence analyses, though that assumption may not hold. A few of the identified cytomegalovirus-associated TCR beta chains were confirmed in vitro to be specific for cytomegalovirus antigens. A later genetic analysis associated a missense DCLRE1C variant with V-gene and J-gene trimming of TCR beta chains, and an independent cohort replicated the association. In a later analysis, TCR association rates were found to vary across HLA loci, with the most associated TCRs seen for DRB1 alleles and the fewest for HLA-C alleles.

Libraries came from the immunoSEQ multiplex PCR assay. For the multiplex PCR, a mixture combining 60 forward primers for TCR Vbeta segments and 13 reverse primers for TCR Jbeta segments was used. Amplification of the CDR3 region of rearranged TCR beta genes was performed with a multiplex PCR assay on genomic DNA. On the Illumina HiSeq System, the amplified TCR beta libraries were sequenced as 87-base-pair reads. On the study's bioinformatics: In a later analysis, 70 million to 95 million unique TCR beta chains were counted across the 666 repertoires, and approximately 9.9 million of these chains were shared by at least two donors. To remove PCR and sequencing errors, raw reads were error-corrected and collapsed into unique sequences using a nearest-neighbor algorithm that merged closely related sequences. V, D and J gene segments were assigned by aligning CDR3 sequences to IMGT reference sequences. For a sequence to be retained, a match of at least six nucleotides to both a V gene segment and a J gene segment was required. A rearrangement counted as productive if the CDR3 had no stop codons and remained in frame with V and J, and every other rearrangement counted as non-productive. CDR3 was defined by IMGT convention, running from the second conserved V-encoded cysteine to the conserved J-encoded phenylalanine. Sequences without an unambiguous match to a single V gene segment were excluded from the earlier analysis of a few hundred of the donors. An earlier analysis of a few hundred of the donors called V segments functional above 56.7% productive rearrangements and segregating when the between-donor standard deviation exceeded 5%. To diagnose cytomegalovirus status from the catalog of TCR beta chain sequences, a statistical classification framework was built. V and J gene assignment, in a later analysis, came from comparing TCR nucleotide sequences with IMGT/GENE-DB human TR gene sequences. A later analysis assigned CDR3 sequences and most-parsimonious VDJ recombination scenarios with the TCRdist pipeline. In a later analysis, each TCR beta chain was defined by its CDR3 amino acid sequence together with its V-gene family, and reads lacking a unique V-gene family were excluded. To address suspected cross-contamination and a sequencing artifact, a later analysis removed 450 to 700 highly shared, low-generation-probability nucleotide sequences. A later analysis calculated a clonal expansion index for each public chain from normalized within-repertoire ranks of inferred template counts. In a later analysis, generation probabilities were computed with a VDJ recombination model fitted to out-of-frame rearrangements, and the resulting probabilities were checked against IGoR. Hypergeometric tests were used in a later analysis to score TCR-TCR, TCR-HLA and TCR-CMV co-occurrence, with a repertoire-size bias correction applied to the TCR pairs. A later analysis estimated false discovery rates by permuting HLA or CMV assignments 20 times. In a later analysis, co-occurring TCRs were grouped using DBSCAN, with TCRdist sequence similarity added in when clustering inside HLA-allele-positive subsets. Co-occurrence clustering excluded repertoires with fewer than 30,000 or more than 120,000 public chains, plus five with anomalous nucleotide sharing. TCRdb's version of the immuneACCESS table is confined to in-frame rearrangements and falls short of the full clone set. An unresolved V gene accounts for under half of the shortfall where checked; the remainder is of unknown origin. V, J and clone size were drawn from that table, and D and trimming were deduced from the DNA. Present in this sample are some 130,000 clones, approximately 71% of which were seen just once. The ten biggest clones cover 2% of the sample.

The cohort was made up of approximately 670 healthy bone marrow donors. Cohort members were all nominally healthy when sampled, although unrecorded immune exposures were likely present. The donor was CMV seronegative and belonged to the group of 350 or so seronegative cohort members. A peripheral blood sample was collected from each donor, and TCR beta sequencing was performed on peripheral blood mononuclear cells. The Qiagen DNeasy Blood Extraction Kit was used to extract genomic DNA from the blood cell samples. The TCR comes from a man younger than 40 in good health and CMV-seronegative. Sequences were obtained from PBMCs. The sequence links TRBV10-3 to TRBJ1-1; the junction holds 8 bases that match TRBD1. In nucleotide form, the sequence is TGTGCCATCAGTGAGCCCACTAGGACAGGGGAAGCTTTCTTT. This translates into CAISEPTRTGEAFF.